This T cell receptor beta chain was retrieved from a study of cytomegalovirus exposure and HLA in healthy donors. This clone was recorded a few times. A read error may produce the germline difference seen at one junction end. The PCR used 60 Vbeta and 13 Jbeta primers. Some clones are missing from TCRdb's copy, which holds only in-frame ones; the method was immunoSEQ multiplex PCR. The data show approximately 300,000 clones, around four fifths seen once. CDR3 length: 16 amino acids. Germline V CDR1 and CDR2: MNHNS, SASEGT. This chain links TRBV6-1 with TRBJ2-4; 10 nucleotides line up with TRBD2. Sequenced: PBMCs. This receptor was obtained from a woman aged 40 to 50 in good health and CMV-seropositive. The CDR3: CASSVAGGLAKNSQYF. The DNA of the CDR3 is TGTGCCAGCAGTGTAGCGGGAGGACTAGCCAAAAACAGTCAGTACTTC.